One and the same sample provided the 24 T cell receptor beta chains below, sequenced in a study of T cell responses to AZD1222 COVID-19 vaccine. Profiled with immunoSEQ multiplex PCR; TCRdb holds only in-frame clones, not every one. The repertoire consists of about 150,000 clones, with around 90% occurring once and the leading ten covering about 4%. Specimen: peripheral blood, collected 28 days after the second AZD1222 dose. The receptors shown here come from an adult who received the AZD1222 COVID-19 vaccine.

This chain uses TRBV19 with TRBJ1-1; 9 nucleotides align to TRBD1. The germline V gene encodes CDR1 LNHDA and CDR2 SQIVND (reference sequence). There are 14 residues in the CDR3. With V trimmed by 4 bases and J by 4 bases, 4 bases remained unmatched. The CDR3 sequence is CASSTETGGTEAFF. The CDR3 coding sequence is TGTGCCAGTAGTACCGAGACAGGGGGCACTGAAGCTTTCTTT.

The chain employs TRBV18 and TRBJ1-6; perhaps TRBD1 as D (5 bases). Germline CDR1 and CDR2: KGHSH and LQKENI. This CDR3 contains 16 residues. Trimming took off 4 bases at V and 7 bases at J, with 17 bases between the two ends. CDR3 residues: CASSRGEVGLNSPLHF. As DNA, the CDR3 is TGTGCCAGCTCACGAGGGGAAGTCGGACTGAATTCACCCCTCCACTTT.

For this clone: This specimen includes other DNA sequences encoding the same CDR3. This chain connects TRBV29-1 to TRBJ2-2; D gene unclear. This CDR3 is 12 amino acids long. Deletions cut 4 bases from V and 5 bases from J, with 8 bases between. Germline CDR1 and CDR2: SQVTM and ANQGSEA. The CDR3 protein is CSVAPYTGELFF. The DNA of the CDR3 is TGCAGCGTTGCACCTTATACCGGGGAGCTGTTTTTT.

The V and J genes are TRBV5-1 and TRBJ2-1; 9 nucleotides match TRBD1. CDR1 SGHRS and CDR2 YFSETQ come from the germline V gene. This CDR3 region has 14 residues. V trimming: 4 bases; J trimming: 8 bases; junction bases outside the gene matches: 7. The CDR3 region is CASSGDRGWDEQFF. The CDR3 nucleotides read TGCGCCAGCAGCGGTGACAGGGGGTGGGATGAGCAGTTCTTC.

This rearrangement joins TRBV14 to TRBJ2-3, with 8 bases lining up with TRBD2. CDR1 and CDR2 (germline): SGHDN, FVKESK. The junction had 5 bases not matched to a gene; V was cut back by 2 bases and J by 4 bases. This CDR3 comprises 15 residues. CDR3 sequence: CASSQPGLVADTQYF. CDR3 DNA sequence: TGTGCCAGCAGCCAACCGGGACTAGTCGCAGATACGCAGTATTTT.

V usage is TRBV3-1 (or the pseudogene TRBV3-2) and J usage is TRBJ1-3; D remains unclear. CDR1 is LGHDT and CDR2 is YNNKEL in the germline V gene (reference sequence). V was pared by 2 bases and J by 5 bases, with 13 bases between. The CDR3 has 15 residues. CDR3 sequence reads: CASSQTPGERNTIYF. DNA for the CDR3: TGTGCCAGCAGCCAAACTCCAGGAGAGAGAAACACCATATATTTT.

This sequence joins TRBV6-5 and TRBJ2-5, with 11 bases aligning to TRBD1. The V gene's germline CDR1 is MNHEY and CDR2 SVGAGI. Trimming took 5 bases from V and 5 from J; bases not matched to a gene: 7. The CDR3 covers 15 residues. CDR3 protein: CASSLMGQGDETQYF. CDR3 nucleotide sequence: TGTGCCAGCAGTCTTATGGGACAGGGGGATGAGACCCAGTACTTC.

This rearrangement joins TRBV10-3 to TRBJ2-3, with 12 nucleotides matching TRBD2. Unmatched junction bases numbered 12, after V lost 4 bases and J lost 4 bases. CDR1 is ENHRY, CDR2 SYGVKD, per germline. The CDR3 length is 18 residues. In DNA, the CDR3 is TGTGCCATCAGTGGGGGAGGCACGGGACTAGCGGGCGCAGATACGCAGTATTTT. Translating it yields CAISGGGTGLAGADTQYF.

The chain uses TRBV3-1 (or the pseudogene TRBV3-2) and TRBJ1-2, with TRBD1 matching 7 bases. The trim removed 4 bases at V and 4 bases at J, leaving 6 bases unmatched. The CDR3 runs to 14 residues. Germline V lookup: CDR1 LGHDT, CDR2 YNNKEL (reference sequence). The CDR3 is CASSRGTDLYGYTF. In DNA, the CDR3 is TGTGCCAGCAGCCGGGGGACAGATCTCTATGGCTACACCTTC.

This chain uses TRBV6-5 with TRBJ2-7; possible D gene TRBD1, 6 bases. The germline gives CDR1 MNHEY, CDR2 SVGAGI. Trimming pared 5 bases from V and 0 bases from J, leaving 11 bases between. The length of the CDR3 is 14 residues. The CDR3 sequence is CASSPRTVSYEQYF. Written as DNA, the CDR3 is TGTGCCAGCAGTCCCCGGACAGTCTCCTACGAGCAGTACTTC.

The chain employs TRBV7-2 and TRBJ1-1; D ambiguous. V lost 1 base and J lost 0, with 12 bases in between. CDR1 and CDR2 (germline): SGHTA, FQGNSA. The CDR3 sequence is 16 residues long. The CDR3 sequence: CASSLGRQQMNTEAFF. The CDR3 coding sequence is TGTGCCAGCAGCTTAGGCAGGCAACAGATGAACACTGAAGCTTTCTTT.

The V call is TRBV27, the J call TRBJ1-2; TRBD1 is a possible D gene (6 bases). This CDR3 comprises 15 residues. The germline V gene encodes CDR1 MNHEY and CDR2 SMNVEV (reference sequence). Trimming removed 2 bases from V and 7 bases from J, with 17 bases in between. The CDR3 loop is CASSLGVAAGAGYTF. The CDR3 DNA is TGTGCCAGCAGTTTAGGCGTCGCCGCAGGGGCTGGCTACACCTTC.

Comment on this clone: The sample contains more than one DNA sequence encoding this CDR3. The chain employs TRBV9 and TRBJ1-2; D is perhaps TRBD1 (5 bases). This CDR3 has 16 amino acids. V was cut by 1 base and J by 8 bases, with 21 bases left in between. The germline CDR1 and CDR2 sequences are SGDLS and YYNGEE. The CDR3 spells CASSVSPPRQGHGYTF. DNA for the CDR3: TGTGCCAGCAGCGTAAGTCCTCCTCGGCAGGGTCACGGCTACACCTTC.

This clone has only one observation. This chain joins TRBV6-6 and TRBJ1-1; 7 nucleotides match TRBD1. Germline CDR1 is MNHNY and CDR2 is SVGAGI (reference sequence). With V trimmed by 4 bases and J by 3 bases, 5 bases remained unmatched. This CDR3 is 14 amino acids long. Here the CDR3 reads CASSSDRPHTEAFF. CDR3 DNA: TGTGCCAGCAGTTCGGACAGGCCCCACACTGAAGCTTTCTTT.

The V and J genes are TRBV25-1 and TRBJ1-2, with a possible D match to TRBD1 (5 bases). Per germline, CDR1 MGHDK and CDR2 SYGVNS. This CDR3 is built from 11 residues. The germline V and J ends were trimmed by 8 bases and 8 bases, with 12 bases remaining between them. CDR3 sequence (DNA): TGTGCCAGCCGTTGGGGGGGAGGCTACACCTTC. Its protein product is CASRWGGGYTF.

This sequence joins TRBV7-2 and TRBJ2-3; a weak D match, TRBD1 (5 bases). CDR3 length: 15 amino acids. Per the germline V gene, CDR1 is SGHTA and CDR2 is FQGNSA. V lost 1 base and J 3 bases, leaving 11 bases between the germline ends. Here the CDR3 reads CASSLEGASTDTQYF. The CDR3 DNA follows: TGTGCCAGCAGCTTAGAAGGGGCCTCGACAGATACGCAGTATTTT.

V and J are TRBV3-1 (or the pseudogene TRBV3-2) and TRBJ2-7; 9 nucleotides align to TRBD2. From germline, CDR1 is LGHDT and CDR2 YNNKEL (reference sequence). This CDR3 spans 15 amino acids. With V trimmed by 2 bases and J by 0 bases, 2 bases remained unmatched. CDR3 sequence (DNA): TGTGCCAGCAGCCAATTAGCGGGAGCCTCCTACGAGCAGTACTTC. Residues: CASSQLAGASYEQYF.

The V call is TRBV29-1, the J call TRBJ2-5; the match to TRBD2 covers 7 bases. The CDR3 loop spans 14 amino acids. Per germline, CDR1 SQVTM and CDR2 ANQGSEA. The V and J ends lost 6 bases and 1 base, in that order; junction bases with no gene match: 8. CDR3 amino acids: CSVQLWGGQETQYF. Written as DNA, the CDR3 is TGCAGCGTGCAGCTTTGGGGGGGCCAAGAGACCCAGTACTTC. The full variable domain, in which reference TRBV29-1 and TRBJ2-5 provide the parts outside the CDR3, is SAVISQKPSRDICQRGTSLTIQCQVDSQVTMMFWYRQQPGQSLTLIATANQGSEATYESGFVIDKFPISRPNLTFSTLTVSNMSPEDSSIYLCSVQLWGGQETQYFGPGTRLLVL.

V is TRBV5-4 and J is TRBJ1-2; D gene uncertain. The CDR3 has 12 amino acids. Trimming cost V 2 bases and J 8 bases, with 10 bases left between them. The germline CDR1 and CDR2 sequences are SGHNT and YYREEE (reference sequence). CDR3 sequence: CASSFFQGGYTF. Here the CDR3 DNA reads TGTGCCAGCAGCTTCTTCCAAGGCGGCTACACCTTC.

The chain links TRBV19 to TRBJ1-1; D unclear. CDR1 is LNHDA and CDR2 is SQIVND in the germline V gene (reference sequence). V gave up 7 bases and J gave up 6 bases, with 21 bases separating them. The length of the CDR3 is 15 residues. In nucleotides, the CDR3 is TGTGCCAGTACCCGTGTCCGCGAGGGTAAGGCTGAAGCTTTCTTT. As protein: CASTRVREGKAEAFF.

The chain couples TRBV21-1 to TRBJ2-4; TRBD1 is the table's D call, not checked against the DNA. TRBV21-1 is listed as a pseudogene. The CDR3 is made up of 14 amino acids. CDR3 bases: TGTGCCAGCAGCAAAGGCAGGGGCGAAAACATTCAGTACTTC. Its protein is CASSKGRGENIQYF.

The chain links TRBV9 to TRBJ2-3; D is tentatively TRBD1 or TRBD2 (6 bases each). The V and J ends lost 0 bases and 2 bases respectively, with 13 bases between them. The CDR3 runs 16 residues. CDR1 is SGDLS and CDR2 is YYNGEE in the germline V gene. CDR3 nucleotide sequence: TGTGCCAGCAGCGTAGTAGGGGGGCCCTTCACAGATACGCAGTATTTT. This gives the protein CASSVVGGPFTDTQYF.

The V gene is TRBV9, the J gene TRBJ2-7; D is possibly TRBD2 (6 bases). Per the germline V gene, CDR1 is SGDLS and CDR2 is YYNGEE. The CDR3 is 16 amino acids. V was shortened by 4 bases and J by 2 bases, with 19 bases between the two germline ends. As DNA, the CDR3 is TGTGCCAGCAGCCCACAGGCGGGGACGAACACCTACGAGCAGTACTTC. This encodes CASSPQAGTNTYEQYF.

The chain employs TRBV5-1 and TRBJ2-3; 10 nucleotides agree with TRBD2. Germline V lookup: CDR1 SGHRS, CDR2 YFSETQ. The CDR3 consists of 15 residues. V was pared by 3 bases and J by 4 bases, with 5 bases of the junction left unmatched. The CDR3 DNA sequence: TGCGCCAGCAGCTCGGGACTAGCGTCGGCAGATACGCAGTATTTT. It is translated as CASSSGLASADTQYF.